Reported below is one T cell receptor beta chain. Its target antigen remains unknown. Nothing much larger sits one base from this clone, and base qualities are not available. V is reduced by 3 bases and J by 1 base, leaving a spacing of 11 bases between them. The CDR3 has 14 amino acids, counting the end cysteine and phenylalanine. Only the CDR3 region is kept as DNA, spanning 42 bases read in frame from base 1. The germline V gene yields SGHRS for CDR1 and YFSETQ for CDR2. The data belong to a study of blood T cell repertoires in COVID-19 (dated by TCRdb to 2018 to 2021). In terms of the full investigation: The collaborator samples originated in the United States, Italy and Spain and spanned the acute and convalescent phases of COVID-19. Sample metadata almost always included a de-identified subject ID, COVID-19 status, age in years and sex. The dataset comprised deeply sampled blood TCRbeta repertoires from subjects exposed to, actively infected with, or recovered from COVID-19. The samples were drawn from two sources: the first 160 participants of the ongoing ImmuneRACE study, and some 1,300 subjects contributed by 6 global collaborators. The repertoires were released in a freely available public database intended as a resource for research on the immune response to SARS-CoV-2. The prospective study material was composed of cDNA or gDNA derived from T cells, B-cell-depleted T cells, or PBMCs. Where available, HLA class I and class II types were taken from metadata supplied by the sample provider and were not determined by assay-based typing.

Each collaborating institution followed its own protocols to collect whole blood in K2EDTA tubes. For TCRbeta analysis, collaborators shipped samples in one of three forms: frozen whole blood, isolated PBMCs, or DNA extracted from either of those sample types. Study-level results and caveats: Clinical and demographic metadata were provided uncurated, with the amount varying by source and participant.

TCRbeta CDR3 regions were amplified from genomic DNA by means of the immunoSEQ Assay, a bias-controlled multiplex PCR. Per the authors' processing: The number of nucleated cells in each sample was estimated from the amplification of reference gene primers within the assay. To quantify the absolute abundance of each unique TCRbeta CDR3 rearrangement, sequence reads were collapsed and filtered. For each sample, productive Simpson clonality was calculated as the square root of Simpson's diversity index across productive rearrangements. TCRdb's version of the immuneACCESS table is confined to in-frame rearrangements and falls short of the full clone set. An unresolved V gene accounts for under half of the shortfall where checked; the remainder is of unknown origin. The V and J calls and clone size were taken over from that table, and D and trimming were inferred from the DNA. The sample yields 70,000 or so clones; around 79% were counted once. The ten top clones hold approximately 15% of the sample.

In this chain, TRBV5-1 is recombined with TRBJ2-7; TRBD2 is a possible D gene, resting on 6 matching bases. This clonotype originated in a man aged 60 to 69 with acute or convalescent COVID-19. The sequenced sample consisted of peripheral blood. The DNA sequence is TGCGCCAGCAGCTCGGCGGCGGGGTCCTACGAGCAGTACTTC. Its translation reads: CASSSAAGSYEQYF.